This paragraph covers one TCR beta chain sequence. The entry originates in a study of blood T cell repertoires in COVID-19. Looking at the study overall: T cells, B-cell-depleted T cells, or PBMCs supplied cDNA or gDNA.

Under the authors' procedure: It was from reference gene primer amplification that nucleated cell counts were estimated. Generated by immunoSEQ multiplex PCR, the TCRdb table keeps only in-frame clones and is missing some. Clone size and the V and J calls come from that table; the DNA yielded D and trimming. Here the sample spans 250,000 to 350,000 clones, 87% being singletons. This CDR3 spans 15 amino acids. With 1 base clipped from V and 2 bases from J, the junction kept 6 bases outside the gene matches. Germline loops: CDR1 SQVTM, CDR2 ANQGSEA. The sequence was obtained from a man younger than 30 with active or convalescent COVID-19. The V gene is TRBV29-1, the J gene TRBJ2-7; 9 nucleotides line up with TRBD2. The specimen was peripheral blood. As DNA, the CDR3 is TGCAGCGTTGAAGCACTAGCGGGCAATACCTACGAGCAGTACTTC. Amino acids: CSVEALAGNTYEQYF.